One sample yielded the 27 T cell receptor beta chains listed below, sequenced in a study of T cells in localized non-small cell lung cancer. The data were produced by immunoSEQ multiplex PCR, yet TCRdb's version contains in-frame clones alone and is incomplete. Seen here are 20,000 to 30,000 clones, more than 85% observed once, and the top ten hold approximately 16%. The sequencing here drew on peripheral blood, taken before any cancer treatment. These receptors all come from a man between 35 and 75 years old with stage III squamous cell lung carcinoma.

The rearrangement uses TRBV28 and TRBJ2-7, with 7 bases aligning to TRBD2. The CDR3 sequence is 14 residues long. J gave up 2 bases and V 5 bases, and 6 bases lay outside the gene matches. Germline loops: CDR1 MDHEN, CDR2 SYDVKM. The CDR3 here is CASSNGGGAYEQYF. The CDR3, as DNA: TGTGCCAGCAGTAATGGGGGAGGGGCCTACGAGCAGTACTTC. Based on the CDR3 plus reference TRBV28 and TRBJ2-7, the full variable domain is DVKVTQSSRYLVKRTGEKVFLECVQDMDHENMFWYRQDPGLGLRLIYFSYDVKMKEKGDIPEGYSVSREKKERFSLILESASTNQTSMYLCASSNGGGAYEQYFGPGTRLTVT.

The rearrangement joins TRBV29-1 to TRBJ2-7; D possibly matches TRBD1 or TRBD2 (6 bases each). Between the trimmed V and J ends, which lost 7 bases and 1 base, there was a span of 20 bases. This CDR3 is built from 15 residues. Per the germline V gene, CDR1 is SQVTM and CDR2 is ANQGSEA. CDR3 DNA: TGCAGCGCGAGGGTAGGGGGAAGCGGGTCCTACGAGCAGTACTTC. Its protein product is CSARVGGSGSYEQYF.

In its sample, this clone was seen a few times. The chain combines TRBV19 with TRBJ1-5; tentative D call: TRBD1 (6 bases). CDR1 LNHDA and CDR2 SQIVND come from the germline V gene (reference sequence). V was pared by 7 bases and J by 4 bases, with 17 bases between. The CDR3 is 15 amino acids. CDR3 loop: CASTGTWIENQPQHF. CDR3 DNA sequence: TGTGCCAGTACCGGGACATGGATAGAGAATCAGCCCCAGCATTTT.

This chain connects TRBV7-9 to TRBJ1-5; D is ambiguous. The V end was cut by 0 bases, the J end by 4 bases, with 4 bases between. CDR3 length: 13 amino acids. The V gene's germline CDR1 is SEHNR and CDR2 FQNEAQ (reference sequence). Written as DNA, the CDR3 is TGTGCCAGCAGCTTAGCTGATAATCAGCCCCAGCATTTT. It encodes CASSLADNQPQHF. The variable domain in full, completed from reference TRBV7-9 and TRBJ1-5, reads DTGVSQNPRHKITKRGQNVTFRCDPISEHNRLYWYRQTLGQGPEFLTYFQNEAQLEKSRLLSDRFSAERPKGSFSTLEIQRTEQGDSAMYLCASSLADNQPQHFGDGTRLSIL.

This chain joins TRBV12-2 and TRBJ2-5; TRBD2, the table's D call, was not compared with the DNA. TRBV12-2 is a recognized pseudogene. There are 17 residues in the CDR3. CDR3 coding DNA: TGTGCAAGTCGCTTAGTGGACGCGGGACTGTACCAAGAGACCCAGTACTTC. Encoded protein: CASRLVDAGLYQETQYF.

This chain links TRBV19 with TRBJ1-3; D remains unclear. The CDR3 is made up of 16 amino acids. V was cut by 2 bases and J by 4 bases, with 15 bases left in between. CDR1 LNHDA and CDR2 SQIVND come from the germline V gene (reference sequence). DNA for the CDR3: TGTGCCAGTAGTATATCGGCAGTTACCCTGGGAAACACCATATATTTT. Amino acids: CASSISAVTLGNTIYF.

The rearrangement links TRBV10-3 to TRBJ2-7; the match to TRBD2 covers 8 bases. The J segment lost 0 bases and the V segment lost 4 bases, leaving 2 bases of the junction unmatched. Germline V gene data show CDR1 as ENHRY and CDR2 as SYGVKD. CDR3 size: 14 residues. Here the CDR3 DNA reads TGTGCCATCAGTGTTGGACTAGCCTCCTACGAGCAGTACTTC. Protein sequence: CAISVGLASYEQYF.

The genes are TRBV27 and TRBJ1-2, with 7 nucleotides matching TRBD1. Per germline, CDR1 MNHEY and CDR2 SMNVEV (reference sequence). V dropped 5 bases and J dropped 3; count of bases not matched to a gene: 9. This CDR3 has 15 amino acids. The DNA for the CDR3 is TGTGCCAGCAGTCCTCACCAGGGGGTCCACTATGGCTACACCTTC. Translated: CASSPHQGVHYGYTF.

The genes are TRBV25-1 and TRBJ2-7, with D possibly being TRBD1 (6 bases). The CDR3 extends over 13 amino acids. Trimming removed 5 bases from V and 2 bases from J, with 10 bases in between. Per the germline V gene, CDR1 is MGHDK and CDR2 is SYGVNS. The DNA of the CDR3 is TGTGCCAGCAGTCCCGGGACAACCTACGAGCAGTACTTC. This encodes CASSPGTTYEQYF.

The chain carries TRBV4-2 and TRBJ1-4; D gene uncertain. The CDR3 covers 13 residues. Trimming took off 3 bases at V and 6 bases at J, with 8 bases between the two ends. Germline CDR1 LGHNA, CDR2 YNFKEQ. The chain's CDR3 is CASSQDQYEKLFF. The CDR3 nucleotides read TGTGCCAGCAGCCAGGACCAGTATGAAAAACTGTTTTTT.

This clone was observed a single time. The V and J genes are TRBV6-1 and TRBJ2-7; a weak D match, TRBD1 (6 bases). The V end was cut by 8 bases, the J end by 4 bases, with 18 bases between. The CDR3 runs 14 residues. Germline-derived CDR1 and CDR2 are MNHNS and SASEGT. The CDR3 loop is CASGDRRAVYEQYF. Written as DNA, the CDR3 is TGTGCCAGCGGCGACAGGAGAGCGGTTTACGAGCAGTACTTC.

The V and J genes are TRBV27 and TRBJ1-2; D is unclear. Per the germline V gene, CDR1 is MNHEY and CDR2 is SMNVEV (reference sequence). The CDR3 is 13 amino acids. The V end lost 3 bases, the J end lost 5 bases, and 10 bases lay between the germline ends. DNA of the CDR3: TGTGCCAGCAGTTTTAACCGCCAGTATGGCTACACCTTC. Translating gives CASSFNRQYGYTF.

This clone came up once. This sequence joins TRBV19 and TRBJ1-2; 7 bases match TRBD1. Germline CDR1 reads LNHDA; CDR2 reads SQIVND (reference sequence). The CDR3 loop spans 15 amino acids. Trimming at V came to 5 bases and at J to 4 bases, leaving 10 bases not matched to a gene. The CDR3 region is CASSPSGGGAYGYTF. Here the CDR3 DNA reads TGTGCCAGTAGTCCGAGTGGAGGGGGCGCCTATGGCTACACCTTC.

The chain employs TRBV10-3 and TRBJ2-1, with D possibly being TRBD1 or TRBD2 (7 bases each). The CDR3 loop spans 16 amino acids. CDR1 is ENHRY and CDR2 is SYGVKD in the germline V gene. Trimming removed 3 bases at V and 2 bases at J, with 14 bases between. DNA for the CDR3: TGTGCCATCAGTGAATTGGGAGGGGGCACCTACAATGAGCAGTTCTTC. It translates to CAISELGGGTYNEQFF.

The chain joins TRBV19 to TRBJ1-1, with TRBD1 matching over 7 bases. V shed 5 bases and J 4 bases; nucleotides not matched to a gene: 10. The CDR3 loop spans 15 amino acids. The V gene's germline CDR1 is LNHDA and CDR2 SQIVND (reference sequence). The CDR3 here is CASSDPGQTPTEAFF. DNA for the CDR3: TGTGCCAGTAGTGATCCGGGACAGACGCCCACTGAAGCTTTCTTT.

The J gene is TRBJ2-5, the V gene TRBV6-4; 8 bases line up with TRBD2. Per germline, CDR1 MRHNA and CDR2 SNTAGT. J gave up 5 bases and V 6 bases, and 5 bases lay outside the gene matches. This CDR3 contains 13 residues. The CDR3 coding sequence is TGTGCCAGCAGGGGCGGGAGGACGGAGACCCAGTACTTC. As protein: CASRGGRTETQYF.

The J gene is TRBJ2-5, the V gene TRBV15; 8 bases map to TRBD2. The CDR3 loop spans 16 amino acids. CDR1 and CDR2 (germline): LNHNV, YYDKDF (reference sequence). J lost 4 bases, V lost 6 bases, and 13 bases had no gene match. CDR3 loop: CATRHHGGAARETQYF. CDR3 sequence (DNA): TGTGCCACCAGGCACCACGGGGGGGCCGCCAGAGAGACCCAGTACTTC. The full variable domain, its missing parts supplied by reference TRBV15 and TRBJ2-5, is DAMVIQNPRYQVTQFGKPVTLSCSQTLNHNVMYWYQQKSSQAPKLLFHYYDKDFNNEADTPDNFQSRRPNTSFCFLDIRSPGLGDTAMYLCATRHHGGAARETQYFGPGTRLLVL.

The rearrangement uses TRBV4-2 and TRBJ1-2; TRBD1 might be the D (5 bases). Looked up from germline, CDR1 is LGHNA and CDR2 is YNFKEQ. The CDR3 extends over 14 amino acids. V was cut by 0 bases and J by 8 bases, with 13 bases left in between. CDR3 amino acids: CASSQDRTGEGYTF. The CDR3 region has the DNA TGTGCCAGCAGCCAAGATCGTACGGGGGAAGGCTACACCTTC.

The V and J genes are TRBV4-1 and TRBJ1-6; D not certain. The CDR3 covers 12 residues. Trimming removed 5 bases from V and 7 bases from J, with 6 bases in between. The germline CDR1 and CDR2 sequences are MGHRA and YSYEKL. The DNA for the CDR3 is TGCGCCAGCAGCGTGGGGAATTCACCCCTCCACTTT. Translating gives CASSVGNSPLHF.

CDR3 in amino acids: CASTPRVASAGSSTDTQYF. CDR3 DNA sequence: TGCGCCAGCACCCCCAGGGTGGCCTCGGCGGGCTCTAGCACAGATACGCAGTATTTT. This chain links TRBV4-1 with TRBJ2-3; D may match TRBD1 or TRBD2 (5 bases each). V lost 7 bases and J lost 0, with 26 bases in between. CDR1 and CDR2 (germline): MGHRA, YSYEKL. CDR3 size: 19 residues.

This clone was recorded once. The chain recombines TRBV4-3 with TRBJ1-3; the D is unclear. Germline assignment: CDR1 LGHNA and CDR2 YSLEER. V gave up 0 bases and J gave up 4 bases, with 4 bases separating them. This CDR3 contains 13 residues. CDR3 amino acids: CASSQDKGNTIYF. CDR3 coding DNA: TGCGCCAGCAGCCAAGATAAGGGAAACACCATATATTTT.

In this sample, this clone turned up once. The chain couples TRBV19 to TRBJ2-4; a possible D gene is TRBD1 (5 bases). This CDR3 is built from 17 residues. Deletions cut 0 bases from V and 9 bases from J, with 21 bases between. Germline CDR1 reads LNHDA; CDR2 reads SQIVND (reference sequence). The CDR3 DNA follows: TGTGCCAGTAGTATAGAAGGGGCAGGACCCTTGTGGGGCATTCAGTACTTC. Protein: CASSIEGAGPLWGIQYF.

The chain combines TRBV27 with TRBJ1-5, with a tentative D call TRBD1 (6 bases). V was clipped by 5 bases and J by 6 bases, with 17 bases between them. The CDR3 length is 15 residues. The germline CDR1 and CDR2 sequences are MNHEY and SMNVEV (reference sequence). CDR3 nucleotide sequence: TGTGCCAGCAGTCTTGCAGGGGCGCAGGGTCAGCCCCAGCATTTT. It translates to CASSLAGAQGQPQHF.

This chain links TRBV5-1 with TRBJ2-1; D perhaps matches TRBD2 (6 bases). The CDR3 is made up of 14 amino acids. Germline V gene lookup returns CDR1 SGHRS and CDR2 YFSETQ. With 5 bases removed from V and 3 bases from J, the gap between germline ends came to 12 bases. The CDR3 protein is CASSRGGGYNEQFF. In nucleotides, the CDR3 is TGCGCCAGCAGTCGTGGGGGAGGCTACAATGAGCAGTTCTTC. The variable domain in full, completed from reference TRBV5-1 and TRBJ2-1, reads KAGVTQTPRYLIKTRGQQVTLSCSPISGHRSVSWYQQTPGQGLQFLFEYFSETQRNKGNFPGRFSGRQFSNSRSEMNVSTLELGDSALYLCASSRGGGYNEQFFGPGTRLTVL.

Only one count was recorded for this clone. This chain links TRBV7-2 with TRBJ1-2; no definite D call. The CDR3 has 15 residues. Between the trimmed V and J ends, which lost 2 bases and 0 bases, there was a span of 10 bases. Germline CDR1 and CDR2: SGHTA and FQGNSA. CDR3 nucleotide sequence: TGTGCCAGCAGCTTACAGGTGGGGTCTAACTATGGCTACACCTTC. It codes for CASSLQVGSNYGYTF.

This clone was found once. This sequence joins TRBV5-8 and TRBJ1-5; perhaps TRBD1 as D (6 bases). The CDR3 is made up of 14 amino acids. Trimming removed 6 bases at V and 7 bases at J, with 17 bases between. Looked up from germline, CDR1 is SGHTS and CDR2 is YDEGEE. CDR3 sequence reads: CASNPRGAGQPQHF. Written as DNA, the CDR3 is TGTGCCAGCAATCCGAGGGGGGCCGGCCAGCCCCAGCATTTT.

This sequence joins TRBV19 and TRBJ2-7; 11 nucleotides match TRBD2. From germline, CDR1 is LNHDA and CDR2 SQIVND (reference sequence). There are 15 residues in the CDR3. Losses at the gene ends were 6 bases for V and 2 bases for J; bases not matched to a gene: 6. The CDR3 spells CASSTRLAGPYEQYF. For the CDR3, the DNA is TGTGCCAGTAGCACCAGACTAGCGGGACCCTACGAGCAGTACTTC.